What follows are 16 T cell receptor beta chains derived from one specimen sequenced in a study of beta chain features in type 1 diabetes. The isolated RNA, all of it, was reverse transcribed, so expressed TCRB transcripts were what got sequenced. This table comes from immunoSEQ multiplex PCR, and its TCRdb copy is limited to in-frame clones, with some not included. The sample records about 900,000 clones, about 17% being singletons. The sequencing input was naive CD4+ T cells from blood. The origin of the receptors is a woman aged 18-35 years in good health.

This rearrangement joins TRBV14 to TRBJ1-1; D may be TRBD1 (6 bases). The germline V and J ends were trimmed by 0 bases and 1 base, with 15 bases remaining between them. Germline CDR1 SGHDN, CDR2 FVKESK. The CDR3 consists of 17 residues. CDR3 amino acids: CASSQDPLTGPNTEAFF. CDR3 DNA: TGTGCCAGCAGCCAAGACCCCCTTACAGGGCCGAACACTGAAGCTTTCTTT. Variable domain in full (rest from reference TRBV14 and TRBJ1-1): EAGVTQFPSHSVIEKGQTVTLRCDPISGHDNLYWYRRVMGKEIKFLLHFVKESKQDESGMPNNRFLAERTGGTYSTLKVQPAELEDSGVYFCASSQDPLTGPNTEAFFGQGTRLTVV.

V usage is TRBV7-9 and J usage is TRBJ2-2; no definite D call. The CDR3 is 12 residues long. Germline V gene sequence: CDR1 SEHNR, CDR2 FQNEAQ (reference sequence). The V gene lost 8 bases and the J gene lost 5 bases, with 9 bases spanning the gap. The CDR3 is CASRVGTGELFF. As DNA, the CDR3 is TGTGCCAGCCGGGTGGGAACCGGGGAGCTGTTTTTT.

This CDR3 reads CASSEALSRRGQETQYF. CDR3 in DNA: TGTGCCAGCAGTGAAGCGCTTTCGAGGCGGGGGCAAGAGACCCAGTACTTC. This chain joins TRBV6-1 and TRBJ2-5, with 7 bases identical to TRBD2. This CDR3 has 17 amino acids. The germline V gene has CDR1 MNHNS and CDR2 SASEGT. V was clipped by 0 bases and J by 2 bases; unmatched bases: 9.

This chain joins TRBV27 and TRBJ2-1; TRBD1 aligns across 8 bases. The CDR3 has 15 amino acids. Per germline, CDR1 MNHEY and CDR2 SMNVEV (reference sequence). V trimming: 4 bases; J trimming: 6 bases; junction bases outside the gene matches: 8. Here the CDR3 DNA reads TGTGCCAGCAGTTCCAGGGGGCGCCTCCCCAATGAGCAGTTCTTC. It yields the protein CASSSRGRLPNEQFF.

The CDR3 region is CASSKMLGAHEQFF. In DNA, the CDR3 is TGTGCCAGCAGTAAAATGTTGGGGGCGCATGAGCAGTTCTTC. This chain uses TRBV14 with TRBJ2-1; weak D call: TRBD1 (6 bases). The CDR3 totals 14 residues. CDR1 and CDR2 (germline): SGHDN, FVKESK. V gave up 6 bases and J gave up 8 bases, with 17 bases separating them.

The chain uses TRBV19 and TRBJ2-5, with D possibly matching TRBD1 (5 bases). Germline V lookup: CDR1 LNHDA, CDR2 SQIVND (reference sequence). The CDR3 contains 13 residues. V was cut by 3 bases and J by 5 bases, with 10 bases left in between. The CDR3 sequence is CASSITHRETQYF. The CDR3 DNA reads as TGTGCCAGTAGTATCACGCACAGGGAGACCCAGTACTTC.

This clone came up a few times. This rearrangement joins TRBV7-9 to TRBJ2-1; D remains ambiguous. Germline assignment: CDR1 SEHNR and CDR2 FQNEAQ (reference sequence). The CDR3 covers 14 residues. Trimming stripped 4 bases from V and 7 bases from J, with 14 bases between. CDR3 sequence: CASSWGLSSNEQFF. CDR3 bases: TGTGCCAGCAGCTGGGGTCTTAGTTCAAATGAGCAGTTCTTC.

The CDR3 loop is CAISEGGSYNEQFF. CDR3 bases: TGTGCCATCAGTGAAGGGGGCTCCTACAATGAGCAGTTCTTC. This chain joins TRBV10-3 and TRBJ2-1, with D perhaps matching TRBD1 (6 bases). Germline lookup yields CDR1 ENHRY and CDR2 SYGVKD. The CDR3 length is 14 residues. With 3 bases removed from V and 0 bases from J, the gap between germline ends came to 6 bases.

This clone was recorded a few times. Other DNA variants within this sample encode the same CDR3. This chain connects TRBV28 to TRBJ2-5, with TRBD1 as a possible D gene (6 bases). Germline CDR1 and CDR2: MDHEN and SYDVKM. The CDR3 spans 14 residues. Trimming removed 5 bases from V and 5 bases from J, with 15 bases in between. CDR3 in DNA: TGTGCCAGCAGTCTTGACAGGCGAGGGGAGACCCAGTACTTC. Protein: CASSLDRRGETQYF.

This clone has only a few counts. The chain employs TRBV6-1 and TRBJ2-1; unclear D gene. Germline V lookup: CDR1 MNHNS, CDR2 SASEGT. V was cut by 7 bases and J by 0 bases, with 13 bases left in between. CDR3 length equals 15 residues. CDR3 bases: TGTGCCAGCATCTCCGGGTCCCCCTCCTACAATGAGCAGTTCTTC. Translation gives CASISGSPSYNEQFF.

CDR3 in DNA: TGTGCCAGCAGCTTAGCCTGGGGCGGGTATGGCTACACCTTC. Translating it yields CASSLAWGGYGYTF. The gene calls are TRBV7-9 and TRBJ1-2, with a tentative D call TRBD1 (5 bases). Germline CDR1 and CDR2: SEHNR and FQNEAQ (reference sequence). V was shortened by 0 bases and J by 5 bases, with 10 bases between the two germline ends. The CDR3 consists of 14 residues.

A few counts support this clone. The chain employs TRBV6-5 and TRBJ2-6; D is unresolved. The V end lost 8 bases, the J end lost 4 bases, and 9 bases lay between the germline ends. The V gene's germline CDR1 is MNHEY and CDR2 SVGAGI. This CDR3 spans 13 amino acids. Here the CDR3 reads CASQAIGANVLTF. CDR3 coding DNA: TGTGCCAGCCAAGCTATAGGGGCCAACGTCCTGACTTTC.

The J gene is TRBJ2-3, the V gene TRBV10-2; a possible D gene is TRBD1 (8 bases). Germline values: CDR1 WSHSY, CDR2 SAAADI. V was pared by 8 bases and J by 8 bases, with 23 bases between. The length of the CDR3 is 15 residues. CDR3 nucleotides: TGCGCCAGCGCCCACACGGACAGGGTAGCGGGTACGCAGTATTTT. Protein sequence: CASAHTDRVAGTQYF.

The V call is TRBV4-1, the J call TRBJ2-6, with D perhaps matching TRBD1 or TRBD2 (6 bases each). The CDR3 totals 20 residues. V lost 2 bases and J lost 0, with 20 bases in between. CDR1 is MGHRA, CDR2 YSYEKL, per germline. The CDR3 bases are TGCGCCAGCAGCCAAATCGCTGGGACACGGGGAGGCTCTGGGGCCAACGTCCTGACTTTC. This translates into CASSQIAGTRGGSGANVLTF.

The V and J genes are TRBV6-6 and TRBJ2-1; 7 bases are a match to TRBD1. V was pared by 2 bases and J by 6 bases, with 10 bases of the junction left unmatched. Germline V lookup: CDR1 MNHNY, CDR2 SVGAGI (reference sequence). The CDR3 consists of 16 residues. In DNA form, the CDR3 reads TGTGCCAGCAGTTACGGTTCCGGACAGGTGGGCAATGAGCAGTTCTTC. Its protein product is CASSYGSGQVGNEQFF.

In its sample, this clone was seen a few times. Here the CDR3 reads CASSSGTSGTQYF. CDR3 sequence (DNA): TGTGCCAGCAGCTCCGGGACTAGCGGGACCCAGTACTTC. The chain joins TRBV7-3 to TRBJ2-5, with 11 bases aligning to TRBD2. The CDR3 consists of 13 residues. CDR1 and CDR2 from the germline V gene are SGHTA and FQGTGA. V was pared by 4 bases and J by 7 bases, with 2 bases of the junction left unmatched. Variable domain in full (rest from reference TRBV7-3 and TRBJ2-5): GAGVSQTPSNKVTEKGKYVELRCDPISGHTALYWYRQSLGQGPEFLIYFQGTGAADDSGLPNDRFFAVRPEGSVSTLKIQRTERGDSAVYLCASSSGTSGTQYFGPGTRLLVL.